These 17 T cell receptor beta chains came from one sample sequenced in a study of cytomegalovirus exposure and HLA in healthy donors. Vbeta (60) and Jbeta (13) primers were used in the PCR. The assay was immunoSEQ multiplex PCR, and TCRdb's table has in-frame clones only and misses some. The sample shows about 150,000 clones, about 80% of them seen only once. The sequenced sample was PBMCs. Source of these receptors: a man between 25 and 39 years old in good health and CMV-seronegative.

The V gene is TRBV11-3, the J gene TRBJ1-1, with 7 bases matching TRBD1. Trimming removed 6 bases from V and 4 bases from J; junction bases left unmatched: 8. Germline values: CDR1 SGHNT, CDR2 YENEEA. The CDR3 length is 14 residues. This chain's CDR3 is CASSFTGEGTEAFF. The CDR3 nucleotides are TGTGCCAGCAGTTTTACAGGGGAAGGCACTGAAGCTTTCTTT.

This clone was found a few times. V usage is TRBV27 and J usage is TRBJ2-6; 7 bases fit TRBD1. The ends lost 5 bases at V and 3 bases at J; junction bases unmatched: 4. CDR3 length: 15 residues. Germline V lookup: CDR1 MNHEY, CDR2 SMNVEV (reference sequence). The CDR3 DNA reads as TGTGCCAGCAGTGTTACAGGGGTTGGGGCCAACGTCCTGACTTTC. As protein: CASSVTGVGANVLTF.

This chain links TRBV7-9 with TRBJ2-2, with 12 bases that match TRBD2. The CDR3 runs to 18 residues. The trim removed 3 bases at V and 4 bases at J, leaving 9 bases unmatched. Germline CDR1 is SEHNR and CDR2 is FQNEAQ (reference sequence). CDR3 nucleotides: TGTGCCAGCAGCTTGCTAGCGGGAGGGCCCGGAGGCACCGGGGAGCTGTTTTTT. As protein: CASSLLAGGPGGTGELFF.

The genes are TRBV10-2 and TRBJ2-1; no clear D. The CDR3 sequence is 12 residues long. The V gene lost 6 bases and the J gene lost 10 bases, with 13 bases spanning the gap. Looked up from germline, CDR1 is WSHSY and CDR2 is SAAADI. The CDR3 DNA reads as TGCGCCAGCAGCCCCTTGATGGGCGAGCAGTTCTTC. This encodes CASSPLMGEQFF.

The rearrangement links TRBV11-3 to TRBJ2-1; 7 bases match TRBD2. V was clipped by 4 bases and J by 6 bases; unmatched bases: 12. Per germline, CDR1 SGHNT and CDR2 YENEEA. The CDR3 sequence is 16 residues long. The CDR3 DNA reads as TGTGCCAGCAGCTCCCGGGGACCGGGGAGGGCCAATGAGCAGTTCTTC. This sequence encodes CASSSRGPGRANEQFF.

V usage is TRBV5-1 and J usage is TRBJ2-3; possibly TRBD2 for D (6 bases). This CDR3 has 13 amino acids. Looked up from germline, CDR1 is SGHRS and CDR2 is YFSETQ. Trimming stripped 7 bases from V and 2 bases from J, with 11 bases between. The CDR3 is CASGTGTTDTQYF. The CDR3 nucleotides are TGCGCCAGCGGGACTGGGACCACAGATACGCAGTATTTT. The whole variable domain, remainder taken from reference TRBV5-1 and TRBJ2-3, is KAGVTQTPRYLIKTRGQQVTLSCSPISGHRSVSWYQQTPGQGLQFLFEYFSETQRNKGNFPGRFSGRQFSNSRSEMNVSTLELGDSALYLCASGTGTTDTQYFGPGTRLTVL.

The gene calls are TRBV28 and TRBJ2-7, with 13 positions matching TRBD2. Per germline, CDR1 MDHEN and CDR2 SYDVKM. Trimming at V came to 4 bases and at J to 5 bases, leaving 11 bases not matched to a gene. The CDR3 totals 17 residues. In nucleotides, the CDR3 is TGTGCCAGCAGTTCCTCGGGACTAGCGGGAAGGGTCGACGAGCAGTACTTC. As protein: CASSSSGLAGRVDEQYF.

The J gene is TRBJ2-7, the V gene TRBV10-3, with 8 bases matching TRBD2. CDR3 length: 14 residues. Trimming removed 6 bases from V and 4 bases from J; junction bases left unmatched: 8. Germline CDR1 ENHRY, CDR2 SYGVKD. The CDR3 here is CAIRGAGEPYEQYF. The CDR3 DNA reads TGTGCCATCAGGGGAGCGGGAGAACCGTACGAGCAGTACTTC.

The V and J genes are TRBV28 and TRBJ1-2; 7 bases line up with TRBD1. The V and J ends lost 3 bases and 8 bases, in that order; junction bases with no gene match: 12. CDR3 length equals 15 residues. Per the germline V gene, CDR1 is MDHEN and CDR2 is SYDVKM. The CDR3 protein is CASSLNDRVARGYTF. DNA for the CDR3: TGTGCCAGCAGTTTGAACGACAGGGTTGCGAGGGGCTACACCTTC.

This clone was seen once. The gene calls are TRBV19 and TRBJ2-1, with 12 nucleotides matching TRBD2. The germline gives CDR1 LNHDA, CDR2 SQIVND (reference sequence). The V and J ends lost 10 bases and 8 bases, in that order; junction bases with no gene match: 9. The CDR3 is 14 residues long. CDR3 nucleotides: TGTGCCACGCTAGCGGGAGGGCCGTTCGATGAGCAGTTCTTC. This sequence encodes CATLAGGPFDEQFF. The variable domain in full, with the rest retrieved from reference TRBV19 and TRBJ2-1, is DGGITQSPKYLFRKEGQNVTLSCEQNLNHDAMYWYRQDPGQGLRLIYYSQIVNDFQKGDIAEGYSVSREKKESFPLTVTSAQKNPTAFYLCATLAGGPFDEQFFGPGTRLTVL.

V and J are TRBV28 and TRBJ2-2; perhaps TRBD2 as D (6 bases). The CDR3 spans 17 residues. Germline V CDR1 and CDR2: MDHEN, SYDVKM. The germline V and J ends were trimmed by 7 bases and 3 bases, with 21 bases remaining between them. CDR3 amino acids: CASIPSWGDGDTGELFF. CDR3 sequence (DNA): TGTGCCAGCATCCCCTCTTGGGGGGACGGAGACACCGGGGAGCTGTTTTTT. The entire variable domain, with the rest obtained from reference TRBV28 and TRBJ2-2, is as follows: DVKVTQSSRYLVKRTGEKVFLECVQDMDHENMFWYRQDPGLGLRLIYFSYDVKMKEKGDIPEGYSVSREKKERFSLILESASTNQTSMYLCASIPSWGDGDTGELFFGEGSRLTVL.

CDR3 nucleotide sequence: TGCGCCAGCAGCCTACTACAAAACTACGAGCAGTACTTC. It specifies CASSLLQNYEQYF. The chain couples TRBV5-1 to TRBJ2-5; no clear D gene. Matching the DNA end better, TRBJ2-7 makes the J call doubtful. This CDR3 is 13 amino acids long. Germline CDR1 reads SGHRS; CDR2 reads YFSETQ.

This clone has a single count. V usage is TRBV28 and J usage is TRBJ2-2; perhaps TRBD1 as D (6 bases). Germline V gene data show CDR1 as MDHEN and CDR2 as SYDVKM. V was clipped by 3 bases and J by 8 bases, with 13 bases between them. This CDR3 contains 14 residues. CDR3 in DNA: TGTGCCAGCAGTTTCCTTTCAGGGGCAGGGGAGCTGTTTTTT. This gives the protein CASSFLSGAGELFF.

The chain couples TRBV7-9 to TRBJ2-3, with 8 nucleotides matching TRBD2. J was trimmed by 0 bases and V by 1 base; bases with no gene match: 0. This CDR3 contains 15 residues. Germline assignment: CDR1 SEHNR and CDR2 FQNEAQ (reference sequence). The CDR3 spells CASSLGLASTDTQYF. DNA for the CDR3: TGTGCCAGCAGCTTAGGACTAGCGAGCACAGATACGCAGTATTTT. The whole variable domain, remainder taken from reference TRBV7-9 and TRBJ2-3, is DTGVSQNPRHKITKRGQNVTFRCDPISEHNRLYWYRQTLGQGPEFLTYFQNEAQLEKSRLLSDRFSAERPKGSFSTLEIQRTEQGDSAMYLCASSLGLASTDTQYFGPGTRLTVL.

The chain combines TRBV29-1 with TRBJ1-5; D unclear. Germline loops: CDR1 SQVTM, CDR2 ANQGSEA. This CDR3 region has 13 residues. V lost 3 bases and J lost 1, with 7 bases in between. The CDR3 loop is CSVEAGSNQPQHF. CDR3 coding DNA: TGCAGCGTTGAGGCGGGGAGCAATCAGCCCCAGCATTTT.

In DNA form, the CDR3 reads TGTGCCAGTAAACCTAGCTCGTTGCGGGGTGAGACCCAGTACTTC. Residues: CASKPSSLRGETQYF. The rearrangement links TRBV19 to TRBJ2-5; maybe TRBD2 (6 bases). The CDR3 is 15 amino acids. The germline V and J ends were trimmed by 7 bases and 5 bases, with 20 bases remaining between them. Germline CDR1 reads LNHDA; CDR2 reads SQIVND (reference sequence).

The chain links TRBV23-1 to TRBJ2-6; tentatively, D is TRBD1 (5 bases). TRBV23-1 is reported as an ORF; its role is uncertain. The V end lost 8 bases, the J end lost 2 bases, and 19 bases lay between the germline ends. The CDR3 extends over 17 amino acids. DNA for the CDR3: TGCGCCAGCCCCTCCCCCACAGGCGCGCCTGGGGCCAACGTCCTGACTTTC. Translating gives CASPSPTGAPGANVLTF.